The T cell receptor beta chain described here comes from a study of cytomegalovirus exposure and HLA in healthy donors (dated by TCRdb to 2016 to 2017). The study in broad terms: An earlier analysis of approximately 550 of the donors reported about 250 Gb of sequence data and some 120 million unique TCR beta sequences from some 180 million T cells. Roughly 300 gigabases of sequencing data and roughly 80 million unique TCR sequences made up an early release that covered several hundred HLA-typed donors. The genetic ancestry cluster associated with self-reported Caucasian donors included about 81% of the 300 to 450 genotyped donors. The study was designed to test whether signatures of past pathogen exposure could be identified by cataloging public T cell receptors. The study used immunosequencing to profile the T cell repertoires of hundreds of subjects and linked those repertoires to cytomegalovirus serostatus. A separate validation cohort of 100 to 150 different subjects was used in addition to the 666-subject first cohort. To predict cytomegalovirus infection status, the study combined high-throughput TCR immunosequencing, statistical association of individual TCRs with disease status, and machine learning. A later analysis re-analyzed previously published TCR beta repertoires from 600 to 850 donors and added high-resolution HLA genotyping to study TCR occurrence patterns. Rather than using new phenotypic data, the later analysis identified candidate immune exposures from TCR beta sequences and from how often those sequences occurred across donors. An earlier analysis of 587 of the donors used high-throughput TCR beta sequencing to judge whether each TCR beta V gene segment behaved as functional or pseudogenic. Donor age, sex, ethnicity and CMV serostatus were compiled together with the repertoire data. Genome-wide SNP genotypes for about 60% of the roughly 700 donors were used in a later genetic analysis, which treated that subset as a discovery cohort. All discovery cohort repertoires had been generated using a single sequencing platform. HLA typing included class I and class II loci at four-digit resolution. Typing coverage varied by locus: about 620-630 donors for A, B, C, DRB1 and DQB1; 522 for DQA1; more than 600 for DPA1; under 490 for DPB1. Because of strong linkage in the cohort, a handful of DR-DQ haplotypes were treated as single units for association and clustering. Among 300 to 450 genotyped donors of the cohort, an average of roughly 240,000 unique TCR beta nucleotide sequences were sequenced per donor, roughly a sixth of them non-productive. What the authors observed across the whole study: For the cohort, immune exposure information was limited to CMV serostatus. Strong co-occurrence of HLA alleles, especially DR and DQ, made assigning TCR associations to individual alleles difficult. A group of highly shared sequence variants was considered likely to be a technical artifact of the sequencing pipeline. The authors suggested that the approach could potentially be extended to other disease states and immunological phenotypes. According to a later analysis, TCR association rates differed among HLA loci, with DRB1 alleles showing the most associated TCRs and HLA-C alleles showing the fewest. In a later genetic analysis, fewer N-insertions in productive TCRs were reported among donors in an Asian-associated ancestry cluster than the roughly 700-donor mean. In a later analysis, about 16,000 TCR beta sequences were associated with specific HLA alleles at a false discovery rate of 0.05. An association between a missense DCLRE1C variant and V-gene and J-gene trimming of TCR beta chains was found in a later genetic analysis and replicated in an independent cohort. The classifier was reported to diagnose cytomegalovirus status with high specificity and sensitivity in both the original and validation cohorts. Compared with equally common non-associated chains, HLA-associated TCR beta chains in a later analysis were more clonally expanded and had lower generation probabilities. Broadly in line with IMGT annotations, most TCR beta V segments showed up in productive rearrangements about 87% or about 30% of the time in an earlier analysis of several hundred of the donors. Only TCR beta chains were sequenced in this cohort, and the absence of alpha or paired-chain data limited detectable features. Correlated functional status among segregating V segments might be attributable to linkage disequilibrium, but an unknown experimental factor could not be ruled out. A further reported finding was that TCR beta sequences accurately predicted the HLA-A and HLA-B alleles for most subjects in the first cohort. Some IMGT-functional V segments, including TRBV6-2 and TRBV6-3, could not be distinguished by the 87-base-pair reads and were therefore excluded. Because counts were too low, seventeen rarely observed V segments, including chromosome 9 orphons, were excluded from the earlier analysis of some 540 of the donors. Because HLA typing was missing for some donors at each locus, association tests included only the typed subset. Presence/absence analyses assumed roughly uniform sequencing depth across donors, an assumption that may not hold. Most TCR sequences were seen in very few donors, while some public TCRs were found in many individuals. In a later analysis, most CMV-associated TCR beta chains were found to appear HLA-restricted, with HLA associations seemingly driven largely by CMV exposure. In vitro tests confirmed that a few of the cytomegalovirus-associated TCR beta chains recognize cytomegalovirus antigens. According to a later analysis, parvovirus B19, influenza, CMV and Epstein-Barr virus appeared linked to several top co-occurrence clusters. The study listed 170 or so TCR beta chains as associated with cytomegalovirus.

Compared with germline, V lacks 2 bases and J lacks 0 bases; bases without a gene match: 5. The germline V gene (reference sequence) specifies LNHDA as CDR1 and SQIVND as CDR2. The CDR3 spans 16 residues, from the cysteine through the phenylalanine. Only the CDR3 part of the read is kept: 48 bases, read in frame from the first base. Libraries came from the immunoSEQ multiplex PCR assay. The multiplex PCR relied on a mix of 60 forward primers for TCR Vbeta segments and 13 reverse primers for TCR Jbeta segments. The CDR3 region of rearranged TCR beta genes was amplified from genomic DNA by a multiplex PCR assay. On the Illumina HiSeq System, the amplified TCR beta libraries were sequenced as 87-base-pair reads. As for the authors' bioinformatics: In a later analysis, roughly 80 million unique TCR beta chains were counted across the roughly 670 repertoires, and around 10 million of these chains were shared by at least two donors. To remove PCR and sequencing errors, raw reads were error-corrected and collapsed into unique sequences using a nearest-neighbor algorithm that merged closely related sequences. To assign V, D and J gene segments, CDR3 sequences were aligned to IMGT reference sequences. For a sequence to be retained, a match of at least six nucleotides was required to both a V gene segment and a J gene segment. Rearrangements were called productive when the CDR3 lacked stop codons and stayed in frame with V and J; all others were non-productive. CDR3 was defined by IMGT convention, running from the second conserved V-encoded cysteine to the conserved J-encoded phenylalanine. The earlier analysis of 587 of the donors excluded sequences that lacked an unambiguous match to a single V gene segment. In an earlier analysis of several hundred of the donors, a V segment was called functional when productive rearrangements were above 56.7%, and segregating when the standard deviation between donors exceeded 5%. To diagnose cytomegalovirus status from the catalog of TCR beta chain sequences, a statistical classification framework was built. In a later analysis, TCR nucleotide sequences were compared against IMGT/GENE-DB human TR gene sequences so that V and J genes could be assigned. The TCRdist pipeline was used in a later analysis to assign CDR3 sequences and most-parsimonious VDJ recombination scenarios. In a later analysis, every TCR beta chain was defined by the combination of its CDR3 amino acid sequence and its V-gene family, and reads without a unique V-gene family were dropped. As a way to deal with suspected cross-contamination and a sequencing artifact, a later analysis dropped over 550 nucleotide sequences that were highly shared and had low generation probability. For each public chain, a later analysis derived a clonal expansion index from normalized ranks of inferred template counts within each repertoire. A later analysis computed generation probabilities with a VDJ recombination model fitted to out-of-frame rearrangements, and checked the results against IGoR. Hypergeometric tests were used in a later analysis to score TCR-TCR, TCR-HLA and TCR-CMV co-occurrence, with a repertoire-size bias correction applied to the TCR pairs. False discovery rates were estimated in a later analysis by permuting HLA or CMV assignments 20 times. In a later analysis, co-occurring TCRs were grouped with DBSCAN, and TCRdist sequence similarity was added when clustering was performed within HLA-allele-positive subsets. For co-occurrence clustering, repertoires with fewer than 30,000 or more than 120,000 public chains were excluded, along with about five repertoires with anomalous nucleotide sharing. Held by TCRdb, this immuneACCESS table contains in-frame sequences only and omits some clones. Under half of the omission traces to an unresolved V gene where checked; the cause of the rest is unknown. V and J calls plus clone size are reproduced from that table; the DNA served to infer D and trimming. This sample's table carries about 150,000 clones. Around 1.6% of the sample is in the top ten clones.

In the case of this clone: Its antigen has not been determined.

The cohort comprised 670 or so healthy bone marrow donors. At the time of sampling, every cohort member was nominally healthy, though immune exposures that went unrecorded were likely present. The donor tested CMV seronegative, placing the donor among the roughly 340 seronegative members of the cohort. Every donor gave a peripheral blood sample, and the peripheral blood mononuclear cells from that sample were used for TCR beta sequencing. Genomic DNA was extracted from the blood cell samples with the Qiagen DNeasy Blood Extraction Kit. Source material: PBMCs. The chain uses TRBV19 and TRBJ1-1, with 8 central nucleotides matching TRBD1. This TCR came from a woman aged 45-60 years in good health and CMV-seronegative. The nucleotide sequence is TGTGCCAGTAGTATACCCTCGGGACAGGTGAACACTGAAGCTTTCTTT. It translates to CASSIPSGQVNTEAFF.